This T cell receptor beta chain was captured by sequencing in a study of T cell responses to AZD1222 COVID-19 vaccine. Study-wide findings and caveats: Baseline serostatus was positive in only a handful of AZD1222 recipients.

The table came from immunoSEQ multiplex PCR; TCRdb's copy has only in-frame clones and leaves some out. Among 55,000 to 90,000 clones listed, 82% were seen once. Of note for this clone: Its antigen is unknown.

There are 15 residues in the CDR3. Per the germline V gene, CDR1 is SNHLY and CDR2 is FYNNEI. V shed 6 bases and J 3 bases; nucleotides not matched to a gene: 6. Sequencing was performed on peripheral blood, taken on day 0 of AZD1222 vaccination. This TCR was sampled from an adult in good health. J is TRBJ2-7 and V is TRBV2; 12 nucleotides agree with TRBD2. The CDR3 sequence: CASSQTSGGFYEQYF. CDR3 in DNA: TGTGCCAGCAGCCAGACTAGCGGGGGTTTCTACGAGCAGTACTTC.